This T cell receptor (beta chain) was retrieved from a study of blood T cell repertoires in COVID-19. For the study at large: Spain, Italy and the United States supplied samples that represented acute and convalescent COVID-19. From T cells, B-cell-depleted T cells, or PBMCs came the material, which was cDNA or gDNA.

Authors' methods: Amplifying reference gene primers gave estimates of nucleated cell counts. Produced via immunoSEQ multiplex PCR; TCRdb's table is partial and in-frame only. The V and J calls and clone size are taken from that table; D and trimming were inferred from the DNA. Among about 33,000 clones listed, 70% to 90% were seen once. Sequenced sample: peripheral blood. The TCR sequence derives from a man in his 70s with acute or convalescent COVID-19.

CDR3 nucleotides: TGTGCCAGCAGCGCCAGAGGTGATCGGGAAAAACTGTTTTTT. The encoded protein is CASSARGDREKLFF. V and J are TRBV7-2 and TRBJ1-4; D is unclear. Trimming removed 5 bases from V and 8 bases from J, with 15 bases in between. Per germline, CDR1 SGHTA and CDR2 FQGNSA. The CDR3 is made up of 14 amino acids.